This entry is about one T cell receptor beta chain. The data were obtained in a study of blood T cell repertoires in COVID-19. Across the whole study: Specimens from acute and convalescent COVID-19 originated in the United States, Italy and Spain. PBMCs, B-cell-depleted T cells, or T cells provided the cDNA or gDNA that made up the material.

Original analysis: Reference gene primer amplification gave nucleated cell count estimates. Assay used: immunoSEQ multiplex PCR; TCRdb lists only in-frame clones, some missing. The V and J calls and clone size are taken from that table; D and trimming were inferred from the DNA. The table lists tens of thousands of clones, 84% of them singletons. The CDR3 runs 14 residues. Trimming removed 0 bases from V and 5 bases from J, with 10 bases in between. Germline lookup yields CDR1 KGHSH and CDR2 LQKENI. The V gene is TRBV18, the J gene TRBJ2-5; no firm D call. This clonotype originated in a man between 45 and 60 years old with acute or convalescent COVID-19. The sample taken for sequencing was peripheral blood. This CDR3 is CASSPPIQPETQYF. CDR3 coding DNA: TGTGCCAGCTCACCACCGATACAGCCGGAGACCCAGTACTTC. Full variable domain (rest looked up from reference TRBV18 and TRBJ2-5): NAGVMQNPRHLVRRRGQEARLRCSPMKGHSHVYWYRQLPEEGLKFMVYLQKENIIDESGMPKERFSAEFPKEGPSILRIQQVVRGDSAAYFCASSPPIQPETQYFGPGTRLLVL.